These T cell receptor beta chains were read from a single sample in a study of shared clonotypes between healthy human individuals. Sequencing was performed with immunoSEQ multiplex PCR; in TCRdb, only in-frame clones are kept and a portion is missing. The sample has about 2.1 million clones; around 93% are singletons. Sequencing used naive CD8+ T cells from PBMCs. The receptors derive from a man aged 18 to 29 in good health. Some clones in this sample may be carry-over from other donors' samples. Each CDR3 is given without its conserved first and last residue. Where a row states a size, it is once, few, many or the class of an expanded clone; other rows omit it.

cdr3_aa: ASSEATRPPGNTIY; j_call: TRBJ1-3; v_call: TRBV2; clone_size: NA
cdr3_aa: ASSQGIAGGLSEQF; j_call: TRBJ2-1; v_call: TRBV4-3; clone_size: NA
cdr3_aa: ASSPGPGPYEQY; j_call: TRBJ2-7; v_call: TRBV7-6; clone_size: NA
cdr3_aa: ASSPWETQY; j_call: TRBJ2-5; v_call: TRBV25-1; clone_size: NA
cdr3_aa: ASSHKDRGYGYT; j_call: TRBJ1-2; v_call: TRBV4-1; clone_size: few
cdr3_aa: ASSQDGGPPLDTQY; j_call: TRBJ2-3; v_call: TRBV4-3; clone_size: NA
cdr3_aa: ASSQGASGWDTGELF; j_call: TRBJ2-2; v_call: TRBV4-1; clone_size: once
cdr3_aa: ASSGRLARGNEQF; j_call: TRBJ2-1; v_call: TRBV9; clone_size: NA
cdr3_aa: AISDRDRGYGYT; j_call: TRBJ1-2; v_call: TRBV10-3; clone_size: NA
cdr3_aa: ASSVGGGNTGELF; j_call: TRBJ2-2; v_call: TRBV9; clone_size: NA
cdr3_aa: ASSQEVLGGYTDTQY; j_call: TRBJ2-3; v_call: TRBV4-3; clone_size: NA
cdr3_aa: ASRGGGEQF; j_call: TRBJ2-1; v_call: TRBV5-4; clone_size: NA
cdr3_aa: ASSDRQGAIYEQY; j_call: TRBJ2-7; v_call: TRBV7-8; clone_size: NA
cdr3_aa: ASSSNRDGNTEAF; j_call: TRBJ1-1; v_call: TRBV7-9; clone_size: few
cdr3_aa: ASSLYSSTDTQY; j_call: TRBJ2-3; v_call: TRBV27; clone_size: NA
cdr3_aa: ASSKGTGVYEQY; j_call: TRBJ2-7; v_call: TRBV5-1; clone_size: NA
cdr3_aa: ASSLAIGFPQY; j_call: TRBJ2-3; v_call: TRBV5-1; clone_size: NA
cdr3_aa: ASRFGPSSYNEQF; j_call: TRBJ2-1; v_call: TRBV4-1; clone_size: NA
cdr3_aa: ASGFINQPQH; j_call: TRBJ1-5; v_call: TRBV27; clone_size: NA
cdr3_aa: ASSEGEGPYEQY; j_call: TRBJ2-7; v_call: TRBV9; clone_size: NA
cdr3_aa: ASSQTGAAAPQH; j_call: TRBJ1-5; v_call: TRBV27; clone_size: NA
cdr3_aa: ASSLVLAGPHNEQF; j_call: TRBJ2-1; v_call: TRBV7-2; clone_size: NA
cdr3_aa: ASSLVRGDGYT; j_call: TRBJ1-2; v_call: TRBV28; clone_size: NA
cdr3_aa: ASSPLGQEETQY; j_call: TRBJ2-5; v_call: TRBV4-1; clone_size: NA
cdr3_aa: ASSARGNYGYT; j_call: TRBJ1-2; v_call: TRBV19; clone_size: once
cdr3_aa: ASSLVYSGETQY; j_call: TRBJ2-5; v_call: TRBV11-2; clone_size: NA
cdr3_aa: ASSLEREQPQH; j_call: TRBJ1-5; v_call: TRBV7-6; clone_size: NA
cdr3_aa: ASSQFSGYYGYT; j_call: TRBJ1-2; v_call: TRBV16; clone_size: NA
cdr3_aa: ASSLAGQGFSEQF; j_call: TRBJ2-1; v_call: TRBV5-1; clone_size: NA
cdr3_aa: ASSQEGQDNEKLF; j_call: TRBJ1-4; v_call: TRBV4-3; clone_size: NA
cdr3_aa: ASSSLLAGGITDTQY; j_call: TRBJ2-3; v_call: TRBV19; clone_size: NA
cdr3_aa: ASSVSVRATDTQY; j_call: TRBJ2-3; v_call: TRBV9; clone_size: NA
cdr3_aa: ASSEGQGASEAF; j_call: TRBJ1-1; v_call: TRBV5-4; clone_size: NA
cdr3_aa: SVDGSGNEQF; j_call: TRBJ2-1; v_call: TRBV29-1; clone_size: NA
cdr3_aa: ASSLGTSGNYEQY; j_call: TRBJ2-7; v_call: TRBV5-1; clone_size: NA
cdr3_aa: ASSPGWGRGYT; j_call: TRBJ1-2; v_call: TRBV5-6; clone_size: NA
cdr3_aa: ASSQRFGGGETQY; j_call: TRBJ2-5; v_call: TRBV11-3; clone_size: NA
cdr3_aa: ASSPSSDEQF; j_call: TRBJ2-1; v_call: TRBV18; clone_size: NA
cdr3_aa: TSSHHCSWGDTQY; j_call: TRBJ2-3; v_call: TRBV1; clone_size: once
cdr3_aa: ASSQGGGRLDGYT; j_call: TRBJ1-2; v_call: TRBV4-1; clone_size: NA
cdr3_aa: ASSYGAPYEQY; j_call: TRBJ2-7; v_call: TRBV6-5; clone_size: NA